Detailed here is one TCR beta chain. This clonotype has at least ten counts. It has no known antigen specificity. Base qualities were left out, and no much larger clone turns up one base away. This sample stems from a study of human T cells and chemical hapten exposure (dated by TCRdb to 2020 to 2023). Study-level background: For sensitization, 2% DPC in acetone was applied to a roughly 2 cm by roughly 2 cm area of upper inner arm skin. Patient blood was sampled pre-sensitization (week 0) and at 2, 6 and about 24 weeks after DPC sensitization. This study followed changes in the peripheral blood TCR repertoire in vivo during primary and secondary sensitization of alopecia patients to the hapten diphenylcyclopropenone (DPC). Patch testing was performed on the upper back with Finn chambers containing 0.01% DPC, and the patch tests were scored after 6 days according to International Contact Dermatitis Research Group standards. Throughout the study period of approximately 23 weeks, patients also received therapeutic DPC doses to the scalp every week. Libraries were combined into a pool for sequencing, and differences in TCR yield between samples came mainly from small differences in library volumes within the pool. Alopecia areata with under or over 50% scalp involvement, alopecia totalis and alopecia universalis were represented in the patient cohort, which was mostly female. Nearly 30 alopecia patients gave blood for TCR sequencing at one to four time points (pre-sensitization, 2, 6 and 24 weeks). What the authors observed across the whole study: The number of PT1 expanded TCRs positively correlated with patch test score, significant at thresholds 8, 16 and 32 but not 4. DPC sensitization did not change the number of TCRs with a frequency above 1 in 1000, and there was no evidence of changes in global repertoire structure. Repeated subsampling changed both the strength of the expansion versus patch-test correlation and the threshold at which that correlation became significant. Alopecia, a presumed autoimmune disease, was present in all patients, so the immune response of the patients might differ from that of healthy individuals. Significantly more large CDR3 similarity clusters were formed by expanded TCRs than by pre-sensitization or healthy control sets, consistent with antigen-driven responses.

The sample's time point, from its label and the paper: pre-sensitization, week 0. The treatment or condition label, read with the paper, signifies: therapeutic diphenylcyclopropenone sensitization with weekly scalp DPC. At each patch-test visit, blood was drawn before the patch test was applied. To be eligible, patients had to be aged 18 to 70, diagnosed with alopecia and judged suitable for DPC therapy, while pregnant patients were excluded. Total RNA was extracted from unfractionated whole blood collected in Tempus Blood RNA tubes. Receptor libraries were prepared by RACE. The sequencer was a NextSeq 500. During library preparation, unique molecular identifiers were attached to individual cDNA molecules so that TCRs could be counted in a quantitative, reproducible way. From each blood RNA sample, both TCR alpha and TCR beta chains were sequenced. In the original analysis: Samples had a median of approximately 93,000 TCRs, with a range from 23,224 to 690,600. V, J and CDR3 annotation of the TCR reads was carried out using the Decombinator software suite. Every sample was subsampled to the same number of TCRs (28,000) for the PS versus PT1 abundance plots. TCRs were defined as expanded if absent before sensitization and observed at least eight times at the 2-week time point. The public reads were quality trimmed at Q25 with fastp and then assembled into clones with MiXCR by TCRdb, keeping productive beta chains. Each entry is one CDR3 protein sequence, shown with its most common DNA and genes. V and J calls and clone size were set by TCRdb, not the authors. The sample records a few hundred thousand distinct CDR3 sequences, about 5% of which are singletons. The ten largest clones capture around 8% of the sample.

From a lookup of the germline V gene, CDR1 and CDR2 are SQVTM and ANQGSEA. Its CDR3 holds 17 amino acids, cysteine through phenylalanine. Here the CDR3 DNA is all that survives: 51 bases in frame from base 1. For this chain, trimming is 8 bases at the V end and 0 bases at the J end, and the number of junction bases without a gene match is 17. The clonotype originates from a young woman with alopecia areata. Some clones in this sample may be carry-over from other donors' samples. The material sequenced was whole blood, taken in connection with sensitization to the hapten diphenylcyclopropenone (DPC). The chain is encoded by TRBV29-1 joined to TRBJ1-2; 8 middle bases align to TRBD1. The encoded CDR3 is CSISDRAVARANYGYTF. The nucleotide sequence reads as follows: TGCAGCATTTCGGACAGGGCCGTCGCACGAGCTAACTATGGCTACACCTTC.